Each of the 22 T cell receptor beta chains below was sequenced from the same sample in a study of blood T cell repertoires in COVID-19. Only in-frame clones appear in the TCRdb table, and some are missing; sequencing was by immunoSEQ multiplex PCR. Of some 90,000 clones in the sample, roughly 82% were seen once. Sequences were obtained from peripheral blood. Every receptor here comes from a man aged 65-85 years with active or convalescent COVID-19.

The chain employs TRBV5-4 and TRBJ2-7; 11 bases fit TRBD1. Per germline, CDR1 SGHNT and CDR2 YYREEE (reference sequence). There are 16 residues in the CDR3. Trimming took 4 bases from V and 3 from J; bases not matched to a gene: 9. This CDR3 is CASSPGRGTGGYEQYF. The CDR3 DNA is TGTGCCAGCAGCCCGGGAAGGGGGACAGGGGGCTACGAGCAGTACTTC.

The genes are TRBV12-3 or TRBV12-4 and TRBJ2-1; D is possibly TRBD2 (6 bases). Trimming cost V 11 bases and J 4 bases, with 15 bases left between them. The CDR3 is 13 amino acids. CDR3 nucleotides: TGTGCCGTTGCCGGGACTGGGTACAATGAGCAGTTCTTC. Translated, it gives CAVAGTGYNEQFF.

This clone was counted a single time. The CDR3 reads CASSLFSADQPQHF. CDR3 sequence (DNA): TGTGCCAGCAGCTTATTTTCGGCGGATCAGCCCCAGCATTTT. The chain carries TRBV7-2 and TRBJ1-5; D uncertain. The germline V gene has CDR1 SGHTA and CDR2 FQGNSA. V gave up 2 bases and J gave up 5 bases, with 10 bases separating them. The CDR3 is made up of 14 amino acids. The whole variable domain, filled in from reference TRBV7-2 and TRBJ1-5, reads GAGVSQSPSNKVTEKGKDVELRCDPISGHTALYWYRQSLGQGLEFLIYFQGNSAPDKSGLPSDRFSAERTGGSVSTLTIQRTQQEDSAVYLCASSLFSADQPQHFGDGTRLSIL.

This chain joins TRBV27 and TRBJ2-1, with 9 bases aligning to TRBD1. Losses at the gene ends were 6 bases for V and 4 bases for J; bases not matched to a gene: 4. The CDR3 spans 14 residues. CDR1 and CDR2 (germline): MNHEY, SMNVEV (reference sequence). CDR3 nucleotide sequence: TGTGCCAGCAGGGGGACAGGGTTATACAATGAGCAGTTCTTC. Its protein is CASRGTGLYNEQFF.

The gene calls are TRBV9 and TRBJ2-3; 10 nucleotides match TRBD2. CDR3 length: 19 amino acids. After removal of 0 bases from V and 2 bases from J, the junction contained 12 bases not matched to a gene. The V gene's germline CDR1 is SGDLS and CDR2 YYNGEE. CDR3 coding DNA: TGTGCCAGCAGCGTAGGGTGGGGCGCTAGCGGGAGAATCACAGATACGCAGTATTTT. Encoded protein: CASSVGWGASGRITDTQYF.

The chain has TRBV19 and TRBJ1-1, with D tentatively TRBD1 (6 bases). The V gene lost 7 bases and the J gene lost 5 bases, with 14 bases spanning the gap. The CDR3 sequence is 13 residues long. Germline CDR1 reads LNHDA; CDR2 reads SQIVND (reference sequence). The CDR3 DNA sequence: TGTGCCAGTAACCAGGGGCGGGGGACTGAAGCTTTCTTT. It codes for CASNQGRGTEAFF.

The chain links TRBV5-1 to TRBJ2-5; 8 nucleotides match TRBD2. The length of the CDR3 is 16 residues. From germline, CDR1 is SGHRS and CDR2 YFSETQ. The junction had 14 bases not matched to a gene; V was cut back by 0 bases and J by 10 bases. Here the CDR3 reads CASSLEPSGPTGGQYF. The CDR3 DNA reads TGCGCCAGCAGCTTGGAGCCTAGCGGGCCTACTGGCGGCCAGTACTTC.

Only a few counts were recorded for this clone. The rearrangement links TRBV7-2 to TRBJ2-1, with 12 bases identical to TRBD2. The CDR3 runs to 14 residues. Germline CDR1 is SGHTA and CDR2 is FQGNSA. Trimming cost V 6 bases and J 9 bases; bases outside gene matches: 6. The CDR3 here is CASRASGGAFEQFF. CDR3 bases: TGTGCCAGCAGGGCTAGCGGGGGGGCCTTTGAGCAGTTCTTC.

This rearrangement joins TRBV5-5 to TRBJ1-1; D is uncertain. The germline V and J ends were trimmed by 4 bases and 4 bases, with 14 bases remaining between them. CDR3 size: 14 residues. Germline loops: CDR1 SGHKS, CDR2 YYEKEE (reference sequence). In nucleotides, the CDR3 is TGTGCCAGCAGCCGTGACACCTTGGGCACTGAAGCTTTCTTT. Amino acids: CASSRDTLGTEAFF.

V and J are TRBV5-1 and TRBJ2-4; weak D call: TRBD2 (6 bases). This CDR3 has 16 residues. Trimming shortened V by 0 bases and J by 2 bases, and 12 bases separated the two germline ends. CDR1 is SGHRS, CDR2 YFSETQ, per germline. The CDR3 spells CASSLAGGRTKNIQYF. As DNA, the CDR3 is TGCGCCAGCAGCTTGGCCGGAGGGCGAACCAAAAACATTCAGTACTTC.

V is TRBV7-8 and J is TRBJ2-7, with TRBD2 identical over 8 bases. Trimming cost V 5 bases and J 0 bases; bases outside gene matches: 9. The CDR3 runs 16 residues. Germline V lookup: CDR1 SGHVS, CDR2 FQNEAQ. The CDR3 is CASSRPGAGGSYEQYF. DNA for the CDR3: TGTGCCAGCAGCCGCCCAGGGGCGGGGGGCTCCTACGAGCAGTACTTC.

The V gene is TRBV3-1 (or the pseudogene TRBV3-2), the J gene TRBJ2-2; 9 nucleotides line up with TRBD2. Germline CDR1 is LGHDT and CDR2 is YNNKEL (reference sequence). This CDR3 is 17 amino acids long. V lost 6 bases to trimming and J lost 4 bases; unmatched junction nucleotides: 12. The CDR3: CASRPSTSGGLTGELFF. CDR3 sequence (DNA): TGTGCCAGCAGGCCTAGTACAAGCGGGGGGCTCACCGGGGAGCTGTTTTTT.

The V call is TRBV29-1, the J call TRBJ2-1; perhaps TRBD1 as D (5 bases). Germline V gene data show CDR1 as SQVTM and CDR2 as ANQGSEA. The CDR3 contains 12 residues. CDR3 amino acids: CSTSRVYNEQFF. CDR3 DNA: TGCAGTACATCCAGGGTCTACAATGAGCAGTTCTTC.

This chain's CDR3 is CSVGRTSGETQYF. In DNA, the CDR3 is TGCAGCGTCGGGAGGACTAGCGGTGAGACCCAGTACTTC. The chain combines TRBV29-1 with TRBJ2-5, with 10 positions matching TRBD2. V trimming: 6 bases; J trimming: 5 bases; junction bases outside the gene matches: 6. The CDR3 spans 13 residues. Germline CDR1 SQVTM, CDR2 ANQGSEA.

V usage is TRBV4-2 and J usage is TRBJ2-1, with TRBD2 matching over 11 bases. The CDR3 contains 15 residues. Germline trimming cut 4 bases from V and 7 bases from J; bases unmatched to any gene: 6. Germline CDR1 LGHNA, CDR2 YNFKEQ. The CDR3: CASSRSGGGWNEQFF. CDR3 nucleotides: TGTGCCAGCAGCCGTAGCGGGGGGGGTTGGAATGAGCAGTTCTTC.

The CDR3 loop is CASSSGTGFRRLAGYTF. As DNA, the CDR3 is TGTGCCAGCAGTTCCGGGACAGGGTTCAGGAGACTAGCCGGCTACACCTTC. The chain joins TRBV2 to TRBJ1-2; the match to TRBD1 covers 9 bases. This CDR3 region has 17 residues. Looked up from germline, CDR1 is SNHLY and CDR2 is FYNNEI. V lost 5 bases to trimming and J lost 8 bases; unmatched junction nucleotides: 18.

The chain links TRBV5-1 to TRBJ2-7; D is possibly TRBD2 (7 bases). The CDR3 contains 12 residues. V lost 7 bases and J 2 bases, leaving 10 bases between the germline ends. The germline V gene encodes CDR1 SGHRS and CDR2 YFSETQ. CDR3 DNA sequence: TGCGCCAGCGGGGAGGGGGCCTACGAGCAGTACTTC. Translated: CASGEGAYEQYF. The variable domain in full, with the rest retrieved from reference TRBV5-1 and TRBJ2-7, is KAGVTQTPRYLIKTRGQQVTLSCSPISGHRSVSWYQQTPGQGLQFLFEYFSETQRNKGNFPGRFSGRQFSNSRSEMNVSTLELGDSALYLCASGEGAYEQYFGPGTRLTVT.

This chain links TRBV5-1 with TRBJ2-3; D is unclear. Germline assignment: CDR1 SGHRS and CDR2 YFSETQ. Trimming removed 5 bases at V and 0 bases at J, with 13 bases between. CDR3 length equals 15 residues. CDR3: CASSLDNPSTDTQYF. DNA for the CDR3: TGCGCCAGCAGTTTAGACAATCCTAGCACAGATACGCAGTATTTT.

V usage is TRBV7-9 and J usage is TRBJ1-1; D ambiguous. CDR1 and CDR2 (germline): SEHNR, FQNEAQ (reference sequence). The CDR3 totals 12 residues. The V gene lost 4 bases and the J gene lost 1 base, with 4 bases spanning the gap. This CDR3 is CASSWRNTEAFF. The CDR3 DNA sequence: TGTGCCAGCAGCTGGAGGAACACTGAAGCTTTCTTT.

The V call is TRBV6-4, the J call TRBJ2-7; 8 bases are a match to TRBD1. Germline lookup yields CDR1 MRHNA and CDR2 SNTAGT. The CDR3 contains 15 residues. V shed 0 bases, J shed 4 bases, and the junction held 5 bases outside the gene matches. CDR3 sequence: CASSDSLRQGYEQYF. The CDR3 bases are TGTGCCAGCAGTGACTCGCTTCGACAGGGGTACGAGCAGTACTTC.

This chain connects TRBV6-6 to TRBJ1-5; TRBD1 agrees at 7 bases. With V trimmed by 2 bases and J by 6 bases, 4 bases remained unmatched. The CDR3 is made up of 14 amino acids. Germline V CDR1 and CDR2: MNHNY, SVGAGI (reference sequence). This chain's CDR3 is CASSYRTGGQPQHF. CDR3 bases: TGTGCCAGCAGTTACCGGACAGGCGGTCAGCCCCAGCATTTT.

The chain combines TRBV29-1 with TRBJ2-1, with 8 bases identical to TRBD1. J was trimmed by 8 bases and V by 6 bases; bases with no gene match: 9. The CDR3 consists of 13 residues. The V gene's germline CDR1 is SQVTM and CDR2 ANQGSEA. CDR3: CSVGKKQGDEQFF. For the CDR3, the DNA is TGCAGCGTAGGGAAGAAACAGGGGGATGAGCAGTTCTTC.